This is a list of T cell receptor beta chains from one sample in a study of blood T cell repertoires in COVID-19. Data came from immunoSEQ multiplex PCR; TCRdb stores just in-frame clones and leaves some out. The sample contains approximately 300,000 clones, roughly 89% of which appear only once. Material: PBMCs or T cells enriched from blood (not recorded which). All receptors come from a woman aged 30 to 39 who had recovered from COVID-19. Both conserved end residues are part of each CDR3. The D gene is left open where the match is weak. Part of the rows lack a size; the others show once, few, many or a class for expanded clones.

.	TRBV7-8	TRBJ2-7	.	TGTGCCAGCAGCTCTCCTCGGCAGGGTCGGTACGAGCAGTACTTC	CASSSPRQGRYEQYF
few	TRBV6-5	TRBJ2-7	TRBD2	TGTGCCAGCCGAGGGACTAGTTCCTACGAGCAGTACTTC	CASRGTSSYEQYF
.	TRBV6-5	TRBJ2-7	TRBD1	TGTGCCACCGTACCCCGGGACAGGGGGTACGAGCAGTACTTC	CATVPRDRGYEQYF
.	TRBV7-6	TRBJ1-3	.	TGTGCCAGCAGCTCCTGGACGGGGGGAAACACCATATATTTT	CASSSWTGGNTIYF
.	TRBV14	TRBJ2-3	.	TGTGCCAGCAGCCAAATCAGGGGTCTGTCAGATACGCAGTATTTT	CASSQIRGLSDTQYF
.	TRBV12-5	TRBJ1-5	.	TGTGCTAGTGGTTTGGTACTTGAGGGCAGCTACAATCAGCCCCAGCATTTT	CASGLVLEGSYNQPQHF
.	TRBV7-3	TRBJ2-5	.	TGTGCCAGCAGCTTAACTCAGAAAGAGACCCAGTACTTC	CASSLTQKETQYF
.	TRBV10-3	TRBJ2-1	TRBD2	TGTGCCATCAGAGGAACTAGCGGGAGCTCCTACAATGAGCAGTTCTTC	CAIRGTSGSSYNEQFF
.	TRBV18	TRBJ2-1	TRBD2	TGTGCCAGCTCACGGCCTAGCGGGAGGAATGAGCAGTTCTTC	CASSRPSGRNEQFF
.	TRBV29-1	TRBJ2-5	TRBD2	TGCAGCGTTGAACGCCGACTAGCTAGAGAGACCCAGTACTTC	CSVERRLARETQYF
once	TRBV11-2	TRBJ2-1	TRBD2	TGTGCCAGCAGCAGGACTAGCGGGATCTACAATGAGCAGTTCTTC	CASSRTSGIYNEQFF
.	TRBV9	TRBJ1-1	.	TGTGCCAGCAGCGTTGGAGACCGTACTGAAGCTTTCTTT	CASSVGDRTEAFF
.	TRBV19	TRBJ2-5	.	TGTGCCAGTAGTATAGTCCCAGGGTCAGAGACCCAGTACTTC	CASSIVPGSETQYF
.	TRBV19	TRBJ1-2	.	TGTGCCAGTAGTATAGTCCAGGGGAAAGATGGCTACACCTTC	CASSIVQGKDGYTF
.	TRBV29-1	TRBJ1-5	TRBD1	TGCAGCGTTGTAGAGACCGGGACAGAGAATTCGCCCCAGCATTTT	CSVVETGTENSPQHF
.	TRBV11-2	TRBJ2-7	TRBD2	TGTGCCAGCAGCCCGAGCGGGAGGGCCGTCGAGCAGTACTTC	CASSPSGRAVEQYF
once	TRBV3-1/TRBV3-2	TRBJ1-4	.	TGTGCCAGCAGCCAAGACCCAAACAGGAATGAAAAACTGTTTTTT	CASSQDPNRNEKLFF
.	TRBV25-1	TRBJ2-5	.	TGTGCCAGCAGTGATCCTGGTGCTCGGGGGTCGGGAGAGACCCAGTACTTC	CASSDPGARGSGETQYF
.	TRBV10-3	TRBJ1-1	TRBD1	TGTGCCAGTGGGGACAGGGGCACTGAAGCTTTCTTT	CASGDRGTEAFF
.	TRBV2	TRBJ2-7	.	TGTGCCAGCAGTGGGGCCCCCCGCGAGCAGTACTTC	CASSGAPREQYF
.	TRBV7-9	TRBJ1-2	TRBD1	TGTGCCAGCAGCCGCGAGATCAATCCAGGGGGGCTCTATGGCTACACCTTC	CASSREINPGGLYGYTF
once	TRBV18	TRBJ1-6	.	TGTGCCAGCTCACGGCAGGACTATAATTCACCCCTCCACTTT	CASSRQDYNSPLHF
.	TRBV4-3	TRBJ2-5	.	TGCGCCAGCAGCCAAGATCTATTAACGGGAGAGGTACAAGAGACCCAGTACTTC	CASSQDLLTGEVQETQYF
once	TRBV7-2	TRBJ1-2	.	TGTGCCAGCAGCTTAGGATCTAGTAACTATGGCTACACCTTC	CASSLGSSNYGYTF
many	TRBV19	TRBJ2-7	TRBD2	TGTGCCAGTAGTATGGGACTAGCGGACCTATACGAGCAGTACTTC	CASSMGLADLYEQYF
.	TRBV20-1	TRBJ2-1	TRBD1	TGCAGTGCCGACAGGGTGACTGAGCAGTTCTTC	CSADRVTEQFF
.	TRBV12-5	TRBJ1-6	.	TGTGCTAGTGGTTTGGGGGAGATGACCCTCCACTTT	CASGLGEMTLHF
.	TRBV5-5	TRBJ1-2	.	TGTGCCAGCAGTTGGGGGGGCGAGGGTGGCTACACCTTC	CASSWGGEGGYTF
once	TRBV19	TRBJ2-7	TRBD2	TGTGCCACCATGGATATAGCGGGAGGGCCCCACGAGCAGTACTTC	CATMDIAGGPHEQYF
.	TRBV7-2	TRBJ2-1	TRBD1	TGTGCCAGCAGCGATCAACAGGGGGCGCTCAGTGAGCAGTTCTTC	CASSDQQGALSEQFF
.	TRBV9	TRBJ2-1	.	TGTGCCAGCAGCGTAGTCTCCGCTATGTATAATGAGCAGTTCTTC	CASSVVSAMYNEQFF
many	TRBV19	TRBJ1-1	.	TGTGCCAGTAGTATCACTACAACCGCTGAAGCTTTCTTT	CASSITTTAEAFF
.	TRBV12-3/TRBV12-4	TRBJ1-2	.	TGTGCCAGCAGCAAAAAATATGGGGCTGGCTACACCTTC	CASSKKYGAGYTF
once	TRBV7-9	TRBJ1-1	.	TGTGCCAGCAGCCCATCACCGGGGAGGGGGACTGAAGCTTTCTTT	CASSPSPGRGTEAFF
few	TRBV4-1	TRBJ1-1	TRBD1	TGCGCCAGCAGCCTAGGGACAGAGCTCACTGAAGCTTTCTTT	CASSLGTELTEAFF
.	TRBV7-8	TRBJ2-7	TRBD2	TGTGCCAGCAGCACGCTAGCGGGAGCCTACGAGCAGTACTTC	CASSTLAGAYEQYF
.	TRBV6-5	TRBJ2-7	.	TGTGCCAGCAGCCCCGATTCTAGCGAGCAGTACTTC	CASSPDSSEQYF
.	TRBV28	TRBJ1-5	.	TGTGCCAGCAGTCCCAGGCAGGGCTGGAGTCAGCCCCAGCATTTT	CASSPRQGWSQPQHF
.	TRBV19	TRBJ1-6	.	TGTGCCAGTATGGTTGGAGGTTGGGAAGGTTCACCCCTCCACTTT	CASMVGGWEGSPLHF
.	TRBV6-6	TRBJ1-2	TRBD1	TGTGCCAGCAGTCGCGGGCCAGGGGGTGAAGGCTACACCTTC	CASSRGPGGEGYTF
.	TRBV19	TRBJ2-5	.	TGTGCCAGTAGTATGAGCCTTGTCGAGACCCAGTACTTC	CASSMSLVETQYF
.	TRBV2	TRBJ1-4	.	TGTGCCAGCGAGGAGGGCGAAAAACTGTTTTTT	CASEEGEKLFF
.	TRBV12-3/TRBV12-4	TRBJ2-3	.	TGTGCCGCCACGCGGGGAGGCACAGATACGCAGTATTTT	CAATRGGTDTQYF
once	TRBV5-1	TRBJ2-7	.	TGCGCCAGCAGCTTGCTTGCGACAGGCTTGAACTACGAGCAGTACTTC	CASSLLATGLNYEQYF
.	TRBV24-1	TRBJ2-3	.	TGTGCCACCAGTGTCTCCGGGGACTTGGGAAGATCAGATACGCAGTATTTT	CATSVSGDLGRSDTQYF